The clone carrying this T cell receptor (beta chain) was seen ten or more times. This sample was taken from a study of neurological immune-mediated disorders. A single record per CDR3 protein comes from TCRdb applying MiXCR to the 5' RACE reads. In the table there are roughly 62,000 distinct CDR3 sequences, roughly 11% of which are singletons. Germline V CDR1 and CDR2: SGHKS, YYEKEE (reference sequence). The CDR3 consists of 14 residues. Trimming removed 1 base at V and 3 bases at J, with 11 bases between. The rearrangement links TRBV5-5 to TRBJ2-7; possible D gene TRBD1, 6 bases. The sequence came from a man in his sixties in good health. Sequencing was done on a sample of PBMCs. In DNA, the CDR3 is TGTGCCAGCAGCTTGACAGGGCGTAGCTACGAGCAGTACTTC. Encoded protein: CASSLTGRSYEQYF.